A selection of T cell receptor beta chains follows, all from one sample in a study of read filtering for tumor transcriptome and immune sequencing. Via MiXCR, TCRdb re-called the reads, giving one row per CDR3 protein. In the table there are fewer than 75,000 distinct CDR3 sequences, 20% to 25% of which are singletons. Sequencing used a population of CD138-negative cells sorted from bone marrow. The receptor source for this set is a donor at least 40 years old with multiple myeloma. Both conserved end residues are part of each CDR3. Each record gives: D gene, J gene, clone size, V gene, CDR3 DNA, CDR3 protein. D genes are given only for firm matches. Size is omitted from some rows. Given values are once, few, many or a class for expanded clones.

. TRBJ2-3 many TRBV11-2 TGTGCCAGCAGCTTAGACCTAAATCCCGCAGATACGCAGTATTTT CASSLDLNPADTQYF
TRBD2 TRBJ2-1 many TRBV11-2 TGTGCCAGCAGCCGAGGGTCGACTAGCGTAAGCTCCTACAATGAGCAGTTCTTC CASSRGSTSVSSYNEQFF
TRBD2 TRBJ2-7 many TRBV7-9 TGTGCCAGCAGCTTAGTAAGCGGGGGCACCTACGAGCAGTACTTC CASSLVSGGTYEQYF
. TRBJ2-3 many TRBV7-9 TGTGCCAGCAGTTTCATGGCGGATGCTGATACGCAGTATTTT CASSFMADADTQYF
TRBD1 TRBJ2-4 . TRBV11-2 TGTGCCAGCAGCCCACACCCTGGACAGGGAAACATTCAGTACTTC CASSPHPGQGNIQYF
. TRBJ2-7 many TRBV20-1 TGCAGTGCTGCTCTAGAGGCTGGGGGGCAGTACTTC CSAALEAGGQYF
. TRBJ2-2 many TRBV5-1 TGCGCCAGCAGCACCGCCGGGCCTCACACCGGGGAGCTGTTTTTT CASSTAGPHTGELFF
. TRBJ2-2 many TRBV24-1 TGTGCCACCAGTGCCCCGACAGCCCCGAACACCGGGGAGCTGTTTTTT CATSAPTAPNTGELFF
. TRBJ1-2 . TRBV6-5 TGTGCCAGCAGATACTCGAGTCCCCGGGACTCCAACCGGGTCTTC CASRYSSPRDSNRVF
. TRBJ1-5 . TRBV5-1 TGCGCCAGCAGCTTGACCGGGCCAGAGGACCATCAGCCCCAGCATTTT CASSLTGPEDHQPQHF
TRBD1 TRBJ1-1 many TRBV3-1 TGTGCCAGCAGCCCGGGAACGGACAGGGCGAACACTGAAGCTTTCTTT CASSPGTDRANTEAFF
TRBD2 TRBJ2-1 many TRBV7-6 TGTGCCAGCAGCTTAGCGGGCGCGGGAGGGCCTATGGATGAGCAGTTCTTC CASSLAGAGGPMDEQFF
. TRBJ2-1 many TRBV20-1 TGCAGTGCTAGAGGGGTAACGGGGCCCTACAATGAGCAGTTCTTC CSARGVTGPYNEQFF
TRBD2 TRBJ2-3 many TRBV28 TGTGCCATCAGATTGGGACTAGCGGGGGGCTACGACACAGATACGCAGTATTTT CAIRLGLAGGYDTDTQYF
. TRBJ2-1 . TRBV28 TGTGCCAGCAGTTTACACCTCACGGGGAATGAGCAGTTCTTC CASSLHLTGNEQFF
. TRBJ2-7 . TRBV28 TGTGCCAGCGCACCCAGGCTCGGGGCGGGATCCGTTACCGAGCAGTACTTC CASAPRLGAGSVTEQYF
. TRBJ1-5 few TRBV5-1 TGCGCCAGCAGCTTGGCTCAGGTTAGCAATCAGCCCCAGCATTTT CASSLAQVSNQPQHF
. TRBJ2-1 . TRBV29-1 TGCAGCGCCCTGGGGGAGTCTAGGGCGGTTTACAATGAGCAGTTCTTC CSALGESRAVYNEQFF
TRBD2 TRBJ2-1 many TRBV12-3/TRBV12-4 TGTGCCAGCAGCGTCAGGGAGGGTGTCAATGAGCAGTTCTTC CASSVREGVNEQFF
TRBD1 TRBJ1-1 once TRBV13 TGTGCCAGCAGCCACCGACAGGGTCCCCGCACTGAAGTTTTCTTT CASSHRQGPRTEVFF
. TRBJ2-1 many TRBV18 TGTGCCAGCTCACCTGACGGGACATTCTTTACAACTGAGCAGTTCTTC CASSPDGTFFTTEQFF
. TRBJ2-3 many TRBV5-1 TGCGCCAGCAGGTCGGGGGACCTTACAGATACGCAGTATTTT CASRSGDLTDTQYF
TRBD1 TRBJ1-4 . TRBV2 TGTGCCAGCAGTTTACAGGGGAATAATGAAAAACTGTTTTTT CASSLQGNNEKLFF
. TRBJ1-5 . TRBV20-1 TGCAGTGCTAGACAGGTCAGGGCTTTACGACAGCCCCAGCATTTT CSARQVRALRQPQHF
TRBD1 TRBJ1-4 many TRBV4-1 TGCGCCAGCAGCCCAAGGACAGGGTGGGCTAATGAAAAACTGTTTTTT CASSPRTGWANEKLFF
TRBD2 TRBJ2-5 . TRBV2 TGTGCCGGACTAGCGGGAGGAGGCCAAGAGACCCAGTACTTC CAGLAGGGQETQYF
TRBD1 TRBJ1-4 . TRBV2 TGTGCCAGCAGTCAGACAGGGAATGATGAAAAACTGTTTTTT CASSQTGNDEKLFF
TRBD1 TRBJ1-5 many TRBV20-1 TGCAGTGCTAAGACAAACTCAGGGACAGGGGAGTTCGGGCCCCAGCATTTT CSAKTNSGTGEFGPQHF
. TRBJ2-3 many TRBV28 TGTGCCAGCCGCCGGGACGTTAGCACAGATACGCAGTATTTT CASRRDVSTDTQYF
. TRBJ1-2 many TRBV7-9 TGTGCCAGCAGCTTCACCCGGAGGTCCGGGGATGGCTACACCTTC CASSFTRRSGDGYTF
. TRBJ2-5 few TRBV20-1 TGCAGTGCTAGGGACTCTTCGAGACAAGAGACCCAGTACTTC CSARDSSRQETQYF
. TRBJ2-3 few TRBV20-1 TGCAGTGCACCACCGGTACTGAGCACAGATACGCAGTATTTT CSAPPVLSTDTQYF
. TRBJ2-3 many TRBV2 TGTGCCAGCAGTGCCGACGCATCAGATACGCAGTATTTT CASSADASDTQYF
TRBD2 TRBJ2-5 many TRBV2 TGTGCCAGCAGTGTCCTAGCGGGAGGCCAAGAGACCCAGTACTTC CASSVLAGGQETQYF
. TRBJ1-1 few TRBV7-3 TGTGCCAGCAGCCAGACAGAAAACACTGAAGCTTTCTTT CASSQTENTEAFF
. TRBJ2-7 many TRBV28 TGTGCCAGCAGTTTACATGTCAGGGCGGACGAGCAGTACTTC CASSLHVRADEQYF
TRBD1 TRBJ2-7 few TRBV12-3/TRBV12-4 TGTGCCAGCAGTCACCGGGACAGGGGCCCCACTTACTTC CASSHRDRGPTYF
. TRBJ1-1 many TRBV5-1 TGCGCCAGCAGTCTTGGTGTTAGTAACACTGAAGCTTTCTTT CASSLGVSNTEAFF
TRBD1 TRBJ2-3 . TRBV2 TGTGCCAGCAGTTTCCGGGGACAGACCAGGGATACGCAGTATTTT CASSFRGQTRDTQYF
TRBD2 TRBJ2-2 many TRBV9 TGTGCCAGCAAAACCCTAGCGGGAGGACAAGCGAACACCGGGGAGCTGTTTTTT CASKTLAGGQANTGELFF
. TRBJ2-7 few TRBV6-6 TGTGCCAGCAGTACCCAGGGGATCTCCTACGAGCAGTACTTC CASSTQGISYEQYF
. TRBJ2-5 many TRBV7-3 TGTGCCAGCAGCGCGGGACAGCAAGAGACCCAGTACTTC CASSAGQQETQYF
. TRBJ1-1 . TRBV12-3/TRBV12-4 TGTGCCAGCAGCAGGGGCGGAGAGAACACTGAAGCTTTCTTT CASSRGGENTEAFF
TRBD1 TRBJ2-5 many TRBV12-3/TRBV12-4 TGTGCCAGCAGCAGACAGGGTTTAAAGACCCAGTACTTC CASSRQGLKTQYF
. TRBJ2-2 many TRBV6-5 TGTGCCAGCAGTCACCGCTCAGGGGAGCTGTTTTTT CASSHRSGELFF
TRBD2 TRBJ2-5 . TRBV30 TGTGCCTGGAGTCTTCCCTCGCTAGCGGGAGGGCCCAGGGAGACCCAGTACTTC CAWSLPSLAGGPRETQYF
TRBD1 TRBJ2-7 many TRBV11-2 TGTGCCAGCAGCTCCGTCAGGGGGAGCTACGAGCAGTACTTC CASSSVRGSYEQYF
. TRBJ2-3 many TRBV20-1 TGCAGTGCTAGGGCCCAAGCGGGCACAGATACGCAGTATTTT CSARAQAGTDTQYF
TRBD1 TRBJ1-1 many TRBV29-1 TGCAGCGGTAGAACCGGGACAGGGACTGAAGCTTTCTTT CSGRTGTGTEAFF
. TRBJ2-7 . TRBV28 TGTGCCAGAACCCCAGGACAGAACTCCTACGTGCAGTACTTC CARTPGQNSYVQYF
TRBD2 TRBJ2-7 many TRBV5-1 TGCGCCAGCAGCTGGAAGCGGGGGGCCCCCTACGAGCAGTACTTC CASSWKRGAPYEQYF
TRBD1 TRBJ2-5 . TRBV7-9 TGTTCCAGCAGCCAAGGACAGGGGTCGACGGAGACCCAGTACTTC CSSSQGQGSTETQYF
. TRBJ1-4 many TRBV11-2 TGTGCCAGCAGCCGTGATGCGGGTAATGAAAAACTGTTTTTT CASSRDAGNEKLFF
. TRBJ2-3 . TRBV5-1 TGCGCCAGCAGCTTGGACCCCTCCGGGGCGGCTAGCACAGATACGCAGTATTTT CASSLDPSGAASTDTQYF
. TRBJ1-5 many TRBV12-3/TRBV12-4 TGTGCCAGCAGACTTGGGGGACAGCCCCAGCATTTT CASRLGGQPQHF